This TCR beta chain derives from a study of CD8+CD57+ T cells in acquired aplastic anemia. The germline V and J ends were trimmed by 3 bases and 5 bases, with 14 bases remaining between them. The CDR3 is made up of 15 amino acids. Germline V gene lookup returns CDR1 DFQATT and CDR2 SNEGSKA (reference sequence). This clonotype was recorded at least ten times. The use of genomic DNA as template underpinned the TCR beta VDJ and CDR3 profiling. TCRdb used MiXCR to reprocess the reads, holding one entry per CDR3 protein. Here the sample spans 150,000 to 200,000 distinct CDR3 sequences, about 45% being singletons. An expansion of CD8+CD57+ cells by flow cytometry had been shown in patients chosen for sequencing.

This sequence joins TRBV20-1 and TRBJ1-6; D unclear. The sequence came from a human donor with aplastic anemia. The sample consisted of sorted CD4+, CD8+, or CD8+CD57+ T cells (not recorded which) from PBMCs. The CDR3 coding sequence is TGCAGTGCTAGCTTCGGGGTGTTACATAATTCACCCCTCCACTTT. This encodes CSASFGVLHNSPLHF.